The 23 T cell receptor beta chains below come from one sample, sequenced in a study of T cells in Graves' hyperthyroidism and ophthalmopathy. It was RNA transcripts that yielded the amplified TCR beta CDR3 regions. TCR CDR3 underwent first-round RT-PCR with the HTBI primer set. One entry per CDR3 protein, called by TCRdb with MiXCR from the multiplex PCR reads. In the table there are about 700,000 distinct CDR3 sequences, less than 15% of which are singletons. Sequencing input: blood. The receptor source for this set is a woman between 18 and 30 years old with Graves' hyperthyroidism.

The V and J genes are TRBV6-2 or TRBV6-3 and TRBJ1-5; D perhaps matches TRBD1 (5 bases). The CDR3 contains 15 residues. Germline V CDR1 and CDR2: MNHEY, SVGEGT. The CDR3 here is CASDAGDGLRQPQHF. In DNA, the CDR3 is TGTGCTAGTGACGCGGGGGATGGCTTGAGACAGCCCCAGCATTTT.

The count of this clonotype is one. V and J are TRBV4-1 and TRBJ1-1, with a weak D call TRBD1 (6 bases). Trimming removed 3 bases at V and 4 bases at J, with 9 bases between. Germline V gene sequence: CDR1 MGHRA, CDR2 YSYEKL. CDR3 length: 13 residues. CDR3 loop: CASSQQGSTEAFF. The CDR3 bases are TGCGCCAGCAGCCAGCAGGGGAGCACTGAAGCTTTCTTT.

The DNA for the CDR3 is TGTGCCATCAGTGTAGAGGGGGCATGGAGCACTGAAGCTTTCTTT. Protein product: CAISVEGAWSTEAFF. V is TRBV10-3 and J is TRBJ1-1; 7 bases are shared with TRBD1. The J segment lost 4 bases and the V segment lost 4 bases, leaving 9 bases of the junction unmatched. The germline V gene encodes CDR1 ENHRY and CDR2 SYGVKD. The CDR3 spans 15 residues.

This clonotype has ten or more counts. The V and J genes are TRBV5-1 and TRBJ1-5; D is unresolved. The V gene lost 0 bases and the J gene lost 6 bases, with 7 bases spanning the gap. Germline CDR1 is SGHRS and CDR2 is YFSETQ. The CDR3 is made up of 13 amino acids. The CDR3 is CASSLVMGQPQHF. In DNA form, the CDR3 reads TGCGCCAGCAGCTTGGTTATGGGTCAGCCCCAGCATTTT.

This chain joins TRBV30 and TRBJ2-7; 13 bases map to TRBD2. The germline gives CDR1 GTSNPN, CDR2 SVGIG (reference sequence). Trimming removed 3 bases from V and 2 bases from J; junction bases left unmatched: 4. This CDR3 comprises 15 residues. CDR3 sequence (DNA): TGTGCCTGGAGACGCGGACTAGCGGGGGCCTACGAGCAGTACTTC. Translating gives CAWRRGLAGAYEQYF.

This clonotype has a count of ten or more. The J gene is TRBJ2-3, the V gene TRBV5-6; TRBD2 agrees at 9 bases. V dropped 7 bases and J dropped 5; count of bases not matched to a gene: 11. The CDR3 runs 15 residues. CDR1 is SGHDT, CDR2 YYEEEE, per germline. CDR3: CASGTLAGAGDTQYF. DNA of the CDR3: TGTGCCAGCGGGACCTTAGCGGGAGCGGGAGATACGCAGTATTTT.

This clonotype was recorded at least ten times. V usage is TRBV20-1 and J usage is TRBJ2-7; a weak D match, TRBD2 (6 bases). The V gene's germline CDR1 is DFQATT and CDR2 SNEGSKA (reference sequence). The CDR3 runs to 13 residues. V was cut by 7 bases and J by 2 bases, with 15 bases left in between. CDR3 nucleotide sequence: TGCAGTGTTGCGGGACCAGCGCCCTACGAGCAGTACTTC. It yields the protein CSVAGPAPYEQYF.

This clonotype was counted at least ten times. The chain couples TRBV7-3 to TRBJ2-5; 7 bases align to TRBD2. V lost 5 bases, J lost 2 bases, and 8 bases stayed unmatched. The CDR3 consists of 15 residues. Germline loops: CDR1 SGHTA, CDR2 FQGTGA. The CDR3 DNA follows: TGTGCCAGCAGCCCCGGGGTGGGGGGGCAAGAGACCCAGTACTTC. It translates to CASSPGVGGQETQYF.

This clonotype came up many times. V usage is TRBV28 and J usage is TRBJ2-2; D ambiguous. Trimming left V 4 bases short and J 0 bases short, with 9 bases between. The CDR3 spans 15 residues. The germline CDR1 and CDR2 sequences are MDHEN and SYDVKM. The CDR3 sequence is CASSYTRANTGELFF. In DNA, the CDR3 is TGTGCCAGCAGTTACACCCGCGCGAACACCGGGGAGCTGTTTTTT. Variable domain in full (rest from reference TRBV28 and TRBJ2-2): DVKVTQSSRYLVKRTGEKVFLECVQDMDHENMFWYRQDPGLGLRLIYFSYDVKMKEKGDIPEGYSVSREKKERFSLILESASTNQTSMYLCASSYTRANTGELFFGEGSRLTVL.

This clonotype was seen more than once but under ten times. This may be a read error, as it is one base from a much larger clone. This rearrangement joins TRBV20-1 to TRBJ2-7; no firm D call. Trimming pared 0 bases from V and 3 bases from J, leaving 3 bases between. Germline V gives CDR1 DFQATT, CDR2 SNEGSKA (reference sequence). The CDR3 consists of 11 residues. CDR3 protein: CSAREVYEQYF. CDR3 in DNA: TGCAGTGCTAGAGAGGTCTACGAGCAGTACTTC.

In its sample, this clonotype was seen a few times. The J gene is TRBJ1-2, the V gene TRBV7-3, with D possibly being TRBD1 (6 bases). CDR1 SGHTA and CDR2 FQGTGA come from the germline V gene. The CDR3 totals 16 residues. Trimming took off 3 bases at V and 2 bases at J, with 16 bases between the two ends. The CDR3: CASSFGGPPLNYGYTF. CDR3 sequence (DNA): TGTGCCAGCAGCTTCGGGGGCCCTCCGTTAAACTATGGCTACACCTTC.

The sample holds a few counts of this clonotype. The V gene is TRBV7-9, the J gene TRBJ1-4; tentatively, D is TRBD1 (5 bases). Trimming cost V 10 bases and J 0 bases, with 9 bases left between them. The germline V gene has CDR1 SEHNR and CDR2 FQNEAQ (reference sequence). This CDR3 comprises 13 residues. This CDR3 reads CAIGGSTNEKLFF. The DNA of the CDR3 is TGTGCCATTGGGGGATCAACTAATGAAAAACTGTTTTTT.

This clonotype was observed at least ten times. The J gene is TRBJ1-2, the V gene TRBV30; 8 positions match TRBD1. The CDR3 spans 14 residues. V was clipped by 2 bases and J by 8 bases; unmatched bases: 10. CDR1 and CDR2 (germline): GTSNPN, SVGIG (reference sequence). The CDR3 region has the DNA TGTGCCTGGAGTCGGACAGGGCCCAATTACGGCTACACCTTC. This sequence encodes CAWSRTGPNYGYTF.

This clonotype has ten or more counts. The chain's CDR3 is CAWSFGQSYEQYF. The CDR3 DNA reads TGTGCCTGGAGTTTCGGACAGTCCTACGAGCAGTACTTC. This chain connects TRBV30 to TRBJ2-7, with D perhaps TRBD1 (6 bases). CDR3 length: 13 amino acids. Trimming pared 2 bases from V and 1 base from J, leaving 9 bases between. Germline assignment: CDR1 GTSNPN and CDR2 SVGIG (reference sequence).

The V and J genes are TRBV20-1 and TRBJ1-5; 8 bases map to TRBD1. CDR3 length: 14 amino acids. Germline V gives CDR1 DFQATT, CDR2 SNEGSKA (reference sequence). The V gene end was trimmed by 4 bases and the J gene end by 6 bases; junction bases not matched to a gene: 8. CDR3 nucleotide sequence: TGCAGTGCTACCCGAGGACAGGGTGCTCAGCCCCAGCATTTT. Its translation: CSATRGQGAQPQHF.

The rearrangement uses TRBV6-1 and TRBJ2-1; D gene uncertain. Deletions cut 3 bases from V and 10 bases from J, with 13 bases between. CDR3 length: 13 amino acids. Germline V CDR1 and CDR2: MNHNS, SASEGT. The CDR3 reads CASSDSVSSEQFF. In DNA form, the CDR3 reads TGTGCCAGCAGTGACTCGGTGTCCTCGGAGCAGTTCTTC.

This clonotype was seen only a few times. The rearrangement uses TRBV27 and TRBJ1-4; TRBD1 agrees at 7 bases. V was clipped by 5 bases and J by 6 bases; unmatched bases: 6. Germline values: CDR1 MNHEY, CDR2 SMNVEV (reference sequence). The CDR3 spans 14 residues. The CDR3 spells CASSQTGNHEKLFF. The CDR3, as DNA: TGTGCCAGCAGTCAGACAGGGAATCATGAAAAACTGTTTTTT. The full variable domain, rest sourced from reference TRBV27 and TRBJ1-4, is EAQVTQNPRYLITVTGKKLTVTCSQNMNHEYMSWYRQDPGLGLRQIYYSMNVEVTDKGDVPEGYKVSRKEKRNFPLILESPSPNQTSLYFCASSQTGNHEKLFFGSGTQLSVL.

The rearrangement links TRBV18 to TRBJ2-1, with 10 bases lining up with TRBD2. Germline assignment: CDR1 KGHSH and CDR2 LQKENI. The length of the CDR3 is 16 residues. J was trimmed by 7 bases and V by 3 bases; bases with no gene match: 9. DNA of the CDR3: TGTGCCAGCTCACCCCGGGCTAGCGGGAGTTCAAATGAGCAGTTCTTC. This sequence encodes CASSPRASGSSNEQFF.

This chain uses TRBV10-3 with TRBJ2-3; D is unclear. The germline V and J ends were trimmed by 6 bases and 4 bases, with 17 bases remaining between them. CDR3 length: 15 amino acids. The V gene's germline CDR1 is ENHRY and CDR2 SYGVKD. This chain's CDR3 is CAISEGGGNADTQYF. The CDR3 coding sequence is TGTGCCATCAGCGAAGGTGGTGGCAACGCAGATACGCAGTATTTT.

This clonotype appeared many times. This CDR3 reads CASSFGTGSIYEQYF. The CDR3 DNA reads TGTGCCAGCAGTTTCGGGACAGGGAGTATATACGAGCAGTACTTC. The chain is built from TRBV28 and TRBJ2-7, with 9 positions matching TRBD1. From germline, CDR1 is MDHEN and CDR2 SYDVKM. With V trimmed by 3 bases and J by 4 bases, 7 bases remained unmatched. The CDR3 has 15 residues.

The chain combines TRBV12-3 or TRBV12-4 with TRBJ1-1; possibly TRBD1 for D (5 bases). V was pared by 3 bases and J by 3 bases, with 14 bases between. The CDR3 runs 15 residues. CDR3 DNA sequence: TGTGCCAGCAGTTTTGGCGCCAGGGCGGACACTGAAGCTTTCTTT. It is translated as CASSFGARADTEAFF.

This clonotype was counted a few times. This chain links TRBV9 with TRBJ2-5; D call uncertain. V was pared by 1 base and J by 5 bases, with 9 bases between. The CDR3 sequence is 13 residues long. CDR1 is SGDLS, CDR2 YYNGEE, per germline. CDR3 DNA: TGTGCCAGCAGCGTACCCCCTTTGGAGACCCAGTACTTC. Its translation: CASSVPPLETQYF.

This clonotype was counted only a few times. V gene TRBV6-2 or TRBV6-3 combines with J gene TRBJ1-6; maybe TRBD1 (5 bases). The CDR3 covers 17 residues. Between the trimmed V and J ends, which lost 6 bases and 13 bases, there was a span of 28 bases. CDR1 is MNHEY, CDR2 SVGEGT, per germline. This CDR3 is CASRRTSSRLNSPPLHF. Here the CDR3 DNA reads TGTGCCAGCAGGAGGACATCCAGCCGGTTGAATTCACCGCCCCTCCACTTT.